A single sample gave rise to the 26 T cell receptor beta chains below, sequenced in a study of PD-1 blockade in classical Hodgkin lymphoma. Generated by immunoSEQ multiplex PCR, the TCRdb table keeps only in-frame clones and is missing some. The table shows 20,000 or so clones, with roughly 77% occurring only once. Every patient experienced relapse after autologous stem cell transplantation, and brentuximab vedotin exposure varied. This specimen consisted of peripheral blood mononuclear cells (PBMCs), obtained before the second cycle of nivolumab. The receptor source for this set is a human donor with classical Hodgkin lymphoma.

This sequence joins TRBV19 and TRBJ2-7, with 9 bases lining up with TRBD2. The V segment lost 3 bases and the J segment 2 bases; nucleotides outside the gene matches: 5. From germline, CDR1 is LNHDA and CDR2 SQIVND (reference sequence). The CDR3 has 15 residues. The DNA of the CDR3 is TGTGCCAGTAGTATGCTGACTAGCGGAGCCTACGAGCAGTACTTC. This sequence encodes CASSMLTSGAYEQYF.

The chain has TRBV7-2 and TRBJ2-1, with TRBD2 matching 13 bases. Germline V gene data show CDR1 as SGHTA and CDR2 as FQGNSA. The CDR3 totals 16 residues. V trimming: 5 bases; J trimming: 8 bases; junction bases outside the gene matches: 9. CDR3 amino acids: CASSGRTSGSIHEQFF. CDR3 in DNA: TGTGCCAGCAGCGGACGGACTAGCGGGAGTATCCATGAGCAGTTCTTC.

This clone has more than one count but fewer than ten. The chain employs TRBV5-6 and TRBJ2-7; 11 bases line up with TRBD2. Germline V gives CDR1 SGHDT, CDR2 YYEEEE. CDR3 length equals 17 residues. The ends lost 4 bases at V and 3 bases at J; junction bases unmatched: 12. CDR3 region: CASSAPPGTSGNYEQYF. CDR3 in DNA: TGTGCCAGCAGCGCACCTCCCGGGACTAGCGGCAACTACGAGCAGTACTTC.

The V call is TRBV6-5, the J call TRBJ1-5, with D tentatively TRBD1 (5 bases). Between the trimmed V and J ends, which lost 6 bases and 4 bases, there was a span of 13 bases. The CDR3 has 14 residues. Per germline, CDR1 MNHEY and CDR2 SVGAGI. The CDR3 DNA reads TGTGCCAGCAGAAGATCAGGGAGAAATCAGCCCCAGCATTTT. Protein product: CASRRSGRNQPQHF.

The J gene is TRBJ2-2, the V gene TRBV5-6, with 7 bases matching TRBD1. Germline CDR1 is SGHDT and CDR2 is YYEEEE. The CDR3 is 14 residues long. V shed 2 bases and J 4 bases; nucleotides not matched to a gene: 2. The CDR3 is CASSFWDSTGELFF. In DNA form, the CDR3 reads TGTGCCAGCAGCTTTTGGGACAGCACCGGGGAGCTGTTTTTT.

The chain couples TRBV10-3 to TRBJ1-5; a weak D match, TRBD1 (6 bases). Trimming cost V 11 bases and J 7 bases, with 18 bases left between them. The CDR3 consists of 13 residues. Germline V lookup: CDR1 ENHRY, CDR2 SYGVKD. The CDR3 spells CAAAAGEQQPQHF. The CDR3 bases are TGTGCCGCCGCCGCAGGGGAGCAGCAGCCCCAGCATTTT.

This chain connects TRBV4-2 to TRBJ1-5, with a weak D call TRBD1 (5 bases). The CDR3 totals 15 residues. Germline V gene lookup returns CDR1 LGHNA and CDR2 YNFKEQ. The V gene lost 7 bases and the J gene lost 0 bases, with 13 bases spanning the gap. CDR3 sequence (DNA): TGTGCCAGCACCCTGGGCAGGGATAGCAATCAGCCCCAGCATTTT. This translates into CASTLGRDSNQPQHF.

This clone was observed a few times. CDR3 bases: TGTGCCAGTGCCCGATTGGAAAACACTGAAGCTTTCTTT. This translates into CASARLENTEAFF. The V and J genes are TRBV19 and TRBJ1-1, with unresolved D. CDR1 LNHDA and CDR2 SQIVND come from the germline V gene (reference sequence). The CDR3 length is 13 residues. Deletions cut 8 bases from V and 2 bases from J, with 12 bases between.

This clone was detected a few times. V gene TRBV30 combines with J gene TRBJ1-1, with D tentatively TRBD1 (6 bases). CDR1 and CDR2 from the germline V gene are GTSNPN and SVGIG (reference sequence). Trimming shortened V by 1 base and J by 1 base, and 7 bases separated the two germline ends. The CDR3 contains 13 residues. CDR3 in DNA: TGTGCCTGGAGTGAGACAGGGAACACTGAAGCTTTCTTT. Protein product: CAWSETGNTEAFF.

This clone has more than one count but fewer than ten. This sequence joins TRBV30 and TRBJ1-3, with 10 bases fitting TRBD1. Unmatched junction bases numbered 5, after V lost 8 bases and J lost 1 base. Germline loops: CDR1 GTSNPN, CDR2 SVGIG (reference sequence). CDR3 size: 14 residues. CDR3 nucleotides: TGTGCCCGAGGGGACAGGGGATCTGGAAACACCATATATTTT. This gives the protein CARGDRGSGNTIYF.

This chain's CDR3 is CASSLAGWRERGYTF. The CDR3 DNA follows: TGTGCCAGCAGCTTGGCCGGATGGCGAGAACGGGGCTACACCTTC. The chain uses TRBV5-5 and TRBJ1-2; D gene uncertain. V lost 0 bases, J lost 8 bases, and 17 bases lay in between. Germline V gene lookup returns CDR1 SGHKS and CDR2 YYEKEE (reference sequence). This CDR3 region has 15 residues.

This clone was counted once. The CDR3 nucleotides read TGTGCCAGCAGCACGCAAGAGACCCAGTACTTC. Its protein is CASSTQETQYF. This rearrangement joins TRBV5-6 to TRBJ2-5; unclear D gene. There are 11 residues in the CDR3. Germline V lookup: CDR1 SGHDT, CDR2 YYEEEE. V dropped 4 bases and J dropped 2 bases, with 3 bases sitting between them.

The rearrangement links TRBV28 to TRBJ2-3; weak D call: TRBD1 (6 bases). V lost 4 bases, J lost 1 base, and 15 bases lay in between. This CDR3 contains 16 residues. From germline, CDR1 is MDHEN and CDR2 SYDVKM. CDR3 protein: CASSSAIRGGTDTQYF. CDR3 sequence (DNA): TGTGCCAGCAGTTCGGCCATCAGGGGAGGCACAGATACGCAGTATTTT.

This sequence joins TRBV7-2 and TRBJ1-5; D is perhaps TRBD1 (6 bases). The CDR3 has 13 amino acids. CDR1 is SGHTA, CDR2 FQGNSA, per germline. Between the trimmed V and J ends, which lost 5 bases and 9 bases, there was a span of 14 bases. CDR3 sequence reads: CASSADSGRPQHF. The CDR3, as DNA: TGTGCCAGCAGCGCGGACAGTGGGAGGCCCCAGCATTTT.

The rearrangement joins TRBV9 to TRBJ1-1; 7 bases fit TRBD1. Unmatched junction bases numbered 6, after V lost 3 bases and J lost 4 bases. CDR3 length: 14 residues. CDR1 and CDR2 (germline): SGDLS, YYNGEE. The CDR3 nucleotides read TGTGCCAGCAGCGCAGGAGGGGGCGGCACTGAAGCTTTCTTT. It encodes CASSAGGGGTEAFF. Full variable domain (missing parts from reference TRBV9 and TRBJ1-1): DSGVTQTPKHLITATGQRVTLRCSPRSGDLSVYWYQQSLDQGLQFLIQYYNGEERAKGNILERFSAQQFPDLHSELNLSSLELGDSALYFCASSAGGGGTEAFFGQGTRLTVV.

The chain recombines TRBV12-5 with TRBJ1-5; TRBD1 might be the D (6 bases). This CDR3 spans 15 amino acids. Per germline, CDR1 LGHNT and CDR2 FRNRAP. The ends were cut back, 0 bases at V and 7 bases at J, with 13 bases in the middle. The CDR3 nucleotides are TGTGCTAGTGGTTTGGTAAATAGGGGGGACCAGCCCCAGCATTTT. It translates to CASGLVNRGDQPQHF.

The chain employs TRBV19 and TRBJ2-3; 11 bases are shared with TRBD1. The CDR3 runs to 16 residues. After removal of 5 bases from V and 2 bases from J, the junction contained 6 bases not matched to a gene. Germline V gene lookup returns CDR1 LNHDA and CDR2 SQIVND (reference sequence). CDR3 nucleotide sequence: TGTGCCAGTAGTTTTGGACAGGGGGCTTCCACAGATACGCAGTATTTT. This gives the protein CASSFGQGASTDTQYF. The full variable domain, rest sourced from reference TRBV19 and TRBJ2-3, is DGGITQSPKYLFRKEGQNVTLSCEQNLNHDAMYWYRQDPGQGLRLIYYSQIVNDFQKGDIAEGYSVSREKKESFPLTVTSAQKNPTAFYLCASSFGQGASTDTQYFGPGTRLTVL.

The chain employs TRBV12-5 and TRBJ1-6; 11 nucleotides line up with TRBD1. The germline V gene has CDR1 LGHNT and CDR2 FRNRAP. CDR3 size: 19 residues. V lost 0 bases and J lost 7; bases outside the gene matches: 11. The DNA of the CDR3 is TGTGCTAGTGGTTTGGTACTTGTGGGACAGGGGGAGAGGAATTCACCCCTCCACTTT. It specifies CASGLVLVGQGERNSPLHF.

This chain connects TRBV5-4 to TRBJ2-2, with no clear D. Between the trimmed V and J ends, which lost 4 bases and 1 base, there was a span of 8 bases. The CDR3 extends over 14 amino acids. CDR1 is SGHNT and CDR2 is YYREEE in the germline V gene (reference sequence). The DNA of the CDR3 is TGTGCCAGCAGCCTCAGCGTGAACACCGGGGAGCTGTTTTTT. It yields the protein CASSLSVNTGELFF.

The rearrangement links TRBV28 to TRBJ1-2, with D possibly being TRBD1 (6 bases). Trimming removed 7 bases at V and 4 bases at J, with 10 bases between. CDR1 is MDHEN and CDR2 is SYDVKM in the germline V gene. The CDR3 spans 12 residues. This chain's CDR3 is CASTGARYGYTF. DNA of the CDR3: TGTGCCAGCACGGGGGCTCGCTATGGCTACACCTTC.

There are a few counts of this clone. The identical CDR3 is also encoded by other nucleotide sequences in the sample. The CDR3 sequence: CASSLFVGQETQYF. In DNA, the CDR3 is TGTGCCAGCTCACTTTTCGTGGGGCAAGAGACCCAGTACTTC. V usage is TRBV18 and J usage is TRBJ2-5, with unresolved D. CDR3 length equals 14 residues. Trimming cost V 4 bases and J 2 bases, with 11 bases left between them. In germline, CDR1 is KGHSH, CDR2 LQKENI.

The rearrangement links TRBV2 to TRBJ2-5; D gene ambiguous. Trimming removed 5 bases from V and 2 bases from J, with 9 bases in between. Germline V gene lookup returns CDR1 SNHLY and CDR2 FYNNEI. This CDR3 region has 13 residues. As DNA, the CDR3 is TGTGCCAGCAGTTGGGCACTACAAGAGACCCAGTACTTC. Translating gives CASSWALQETQYF.

The count of this clone is one. The chain couples TRBV11-3 to TRBJ2-7; tentative D call: TRBD2 (5 bases). The CDR3 consists of 12 residues. Germline assignment: CDR1 SGHNT and CDR2 YENEEA. V was cut by 5 bases and J by 6 bases, with 11 bases left in between. CDR3 sequence (DNA): TGTGCCAGCAGCGGAGACGCGGGCGAGCAGTACTTC. Encoded protein: CASSGDAGEQYF. Full variable domain (rest looked up from reference TRBV11-3 and TRBJ2-7): EAGVVQSPRYKIIEKKQPVAFWCNPISGHNTLYWYLQNLGQGPELLIRYENEEAVDDSQLPKDRFSAERLKGVDSTLKIQPAELGDSAVYLCASSGDAGEQYFGPGTRLTVT.

This clone showed up just once. The chain has TRBV18 and TRBJ1-4; D gene uncertain. CDR1 is KGHSH, CDR2 LQKENI, per germline. V was trimmed by 3 bases and J by 1 base, leaving 9 bases between them. CDR3 length equals 15 residues. CDR3 sequence: CASSPNRGTNEKLFF. CDR3 coding DNA: TGTGCCAGCTCACCCAATCGGGGAACTAATGAAAAACTGTTTTTT.

This clone is large (0.1 to 1%) by share. The chain carries TRBV30 and TRBJ1-2; D may be TRBD1 (5 bases). The CDR3 spans 13 residues. Germline V gene lookup returns CDR1 GTSNPN and CDR2 SVGIG (reference sequence). Trimming took off 8 bases at V and 2 bases at J, with 15 bases between the two ends. In DNA form, the CDR3 reads TGTGCCCTGGAGCTGGGGCAAAACTATGGCTACACCTTC. Amino acid sequence: CALELGQNYGYTF.

V gene TRBV28 combines with J gene TRBJ2-5; D is possibly TRBD2 (6 bases). Germline V gene data show CDR1 as MDHEN and CDR2 as SYDVKM. The CDR3 spans 14 residues. Trimming removed 1 base at V and 2 bases at J, with 8 bases between. CDR3 in DNA: TGTGCCAGCAGTTTATCTGGGACTCAAGAGACCCAGTACTTC. As protein: CASSLSGTQETQYF.